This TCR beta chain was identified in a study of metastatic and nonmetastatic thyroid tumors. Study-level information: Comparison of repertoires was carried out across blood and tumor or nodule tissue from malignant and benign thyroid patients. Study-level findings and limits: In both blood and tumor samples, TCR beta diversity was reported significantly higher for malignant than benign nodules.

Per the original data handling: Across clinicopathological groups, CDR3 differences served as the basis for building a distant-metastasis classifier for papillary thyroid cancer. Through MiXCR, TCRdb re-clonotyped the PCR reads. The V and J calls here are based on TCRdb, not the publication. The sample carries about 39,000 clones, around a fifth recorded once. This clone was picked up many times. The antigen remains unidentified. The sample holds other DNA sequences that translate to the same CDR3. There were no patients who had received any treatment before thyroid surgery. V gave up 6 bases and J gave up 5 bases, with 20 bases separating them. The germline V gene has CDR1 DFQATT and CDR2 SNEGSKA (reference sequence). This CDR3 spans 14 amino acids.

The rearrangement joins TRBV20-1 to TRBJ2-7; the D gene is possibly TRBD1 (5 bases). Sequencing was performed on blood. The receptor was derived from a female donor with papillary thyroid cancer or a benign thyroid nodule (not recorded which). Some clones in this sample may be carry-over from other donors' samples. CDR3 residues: CSASPAGNRDEQYF. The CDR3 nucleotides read TGCAGTGCCAGTCCCGCAGGGAACAGAGACGAGCAGTACTTC.